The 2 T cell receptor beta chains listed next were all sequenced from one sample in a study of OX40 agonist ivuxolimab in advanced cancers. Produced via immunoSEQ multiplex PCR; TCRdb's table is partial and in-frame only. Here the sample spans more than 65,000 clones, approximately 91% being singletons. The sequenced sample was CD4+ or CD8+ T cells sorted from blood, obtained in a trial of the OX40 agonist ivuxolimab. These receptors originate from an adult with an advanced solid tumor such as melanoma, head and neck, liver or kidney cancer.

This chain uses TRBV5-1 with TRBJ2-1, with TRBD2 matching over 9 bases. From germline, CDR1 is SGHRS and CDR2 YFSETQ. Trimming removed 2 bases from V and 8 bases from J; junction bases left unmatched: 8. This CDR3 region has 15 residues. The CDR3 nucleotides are TGCGCCAGCAGCTTCACGGGACTAGCTCAAGATGAGCAGTTCTTC. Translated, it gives CASSFTGLAQDEQFF.

CDR3 region: CASSLYPTYGYTF. Written as DNA, the CDR3 is TGTGCCAGCAGCTTATACCCGACCTATGGCTACACCTTC. This chain uses TRBV5-4 with TRBJ1-2; D remains unclear. Looked up from germline, CDR1 is SGHNT and CDR2 is YYREEE (reference sequence). V was cut by 2 bases and J by 4 bases, with 9 bases left in between. CDR3 size: 13 residues.